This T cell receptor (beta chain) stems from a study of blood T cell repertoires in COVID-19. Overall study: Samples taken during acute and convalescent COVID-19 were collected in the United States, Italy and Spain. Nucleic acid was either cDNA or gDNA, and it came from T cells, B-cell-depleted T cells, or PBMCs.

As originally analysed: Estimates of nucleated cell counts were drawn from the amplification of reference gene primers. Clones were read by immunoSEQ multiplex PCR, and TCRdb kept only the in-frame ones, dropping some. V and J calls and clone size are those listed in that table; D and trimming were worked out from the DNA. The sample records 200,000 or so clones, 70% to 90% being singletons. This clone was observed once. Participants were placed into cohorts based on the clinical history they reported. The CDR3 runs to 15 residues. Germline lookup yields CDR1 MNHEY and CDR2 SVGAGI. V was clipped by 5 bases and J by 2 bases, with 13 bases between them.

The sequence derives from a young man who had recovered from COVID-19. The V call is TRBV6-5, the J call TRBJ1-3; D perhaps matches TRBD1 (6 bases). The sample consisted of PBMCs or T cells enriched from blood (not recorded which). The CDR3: CASSRNRAAGNTIYF. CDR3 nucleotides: TGTGCCAGCAGTCGGAACAGGGCCGCTGGAAACACCATATATTTT.